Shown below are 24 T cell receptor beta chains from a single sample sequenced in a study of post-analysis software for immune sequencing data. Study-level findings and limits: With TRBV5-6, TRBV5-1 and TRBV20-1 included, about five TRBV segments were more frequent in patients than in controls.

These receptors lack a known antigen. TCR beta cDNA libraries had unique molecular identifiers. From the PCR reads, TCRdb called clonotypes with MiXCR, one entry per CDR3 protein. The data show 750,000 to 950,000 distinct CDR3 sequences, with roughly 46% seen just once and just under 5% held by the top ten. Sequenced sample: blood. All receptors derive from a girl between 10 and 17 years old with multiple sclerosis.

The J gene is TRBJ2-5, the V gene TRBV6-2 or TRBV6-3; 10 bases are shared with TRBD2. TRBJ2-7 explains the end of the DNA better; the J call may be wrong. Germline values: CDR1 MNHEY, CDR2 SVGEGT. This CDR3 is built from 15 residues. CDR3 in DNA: TGTGCCAGCAGCCAAAGTGGGACTAGCGTTCTCGAGCAGTACTTC. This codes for CASSQSGTSVLEQYF.

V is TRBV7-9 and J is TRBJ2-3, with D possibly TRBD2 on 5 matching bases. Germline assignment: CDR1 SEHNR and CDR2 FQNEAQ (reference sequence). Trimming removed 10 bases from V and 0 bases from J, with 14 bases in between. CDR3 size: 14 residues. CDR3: CAIVGERSTDTQYF. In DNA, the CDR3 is TGTGCCATAGTTGGGGAGCGGAGCACAGATACGCAGTATTTT.

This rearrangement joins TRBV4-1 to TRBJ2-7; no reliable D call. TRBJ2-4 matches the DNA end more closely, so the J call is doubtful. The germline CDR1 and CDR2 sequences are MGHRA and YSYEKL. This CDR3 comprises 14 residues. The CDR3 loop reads CASSQDRLRDIQYF. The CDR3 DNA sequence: TGCGCCAGCAGCCAAGATCGGCTAAGGGACATTCAGTACTTC.

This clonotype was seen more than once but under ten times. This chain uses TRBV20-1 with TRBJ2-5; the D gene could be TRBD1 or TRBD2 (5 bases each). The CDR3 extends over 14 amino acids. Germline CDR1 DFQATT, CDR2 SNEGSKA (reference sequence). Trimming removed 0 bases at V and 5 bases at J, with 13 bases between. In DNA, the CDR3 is TGCAGTGCTAGAGATTGGGGCACGGGGGAGACCCAGTACTTC. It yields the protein CSARDWGTGETQYF.

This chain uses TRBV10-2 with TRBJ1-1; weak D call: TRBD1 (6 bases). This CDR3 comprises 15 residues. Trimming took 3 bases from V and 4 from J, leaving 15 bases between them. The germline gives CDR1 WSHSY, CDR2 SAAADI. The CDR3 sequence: CASSDGGQVGTEAFF. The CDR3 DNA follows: TGCGCCAGCAGTGACGGGGGGCAGGTTGGCACTGAAGCTTTCTTT.

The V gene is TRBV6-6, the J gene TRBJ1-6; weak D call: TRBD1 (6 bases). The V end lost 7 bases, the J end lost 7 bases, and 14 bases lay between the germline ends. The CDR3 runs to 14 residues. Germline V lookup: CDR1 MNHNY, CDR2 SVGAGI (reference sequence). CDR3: CASTPRGVNSPLHF. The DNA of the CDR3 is TGTGCCAGCACCCCCAGGGGTGTCAATTCACCCCTCCACTTT.

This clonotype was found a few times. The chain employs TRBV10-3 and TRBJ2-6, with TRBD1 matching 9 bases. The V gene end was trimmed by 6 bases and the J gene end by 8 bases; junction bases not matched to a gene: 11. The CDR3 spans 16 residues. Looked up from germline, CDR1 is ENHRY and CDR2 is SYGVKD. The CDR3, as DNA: TGTGCCATCAGCTTCCTTGGACAGGGGAGTACCAACGTCCTGACTTTC. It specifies CAISFLGQGSTNVLTF.

CDR3 in amino acids: CAISALAGGPDTQYF. The CDR3 nucleotides are TGTGCCATCAGTGCCCTAGCGGGAGGCCCGGATACGCAGTATTTT. This chain uses TRBV10-3 with TRBJ2-3, with 11 bases that match TRBD2. CDR3 length: 15 amino acids. V lost 4 bases, J lost 6 bases, and 6 bases stayed unmatched. Germline CDR1 reads ENHRY; CDR2 reads SYGVKD.

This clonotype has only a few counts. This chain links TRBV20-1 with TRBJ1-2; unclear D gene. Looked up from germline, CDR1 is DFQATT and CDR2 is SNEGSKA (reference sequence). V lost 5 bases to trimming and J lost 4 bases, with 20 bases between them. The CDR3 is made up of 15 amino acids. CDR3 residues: CSAPTDVASVYGYTF. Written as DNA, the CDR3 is TGCAGTGCTCCAACGGACGTTGCCTCTGTCTATGGCTACACCTTC.

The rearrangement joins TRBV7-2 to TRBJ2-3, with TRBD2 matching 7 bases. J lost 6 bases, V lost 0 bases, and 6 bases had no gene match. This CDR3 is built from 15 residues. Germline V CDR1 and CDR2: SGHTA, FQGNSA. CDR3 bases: TGTGCCAGCAGCTTAGCGGCGGGAGCTGAGGATACGCAGTATTTT. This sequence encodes CASSLAAGAEDTQYF. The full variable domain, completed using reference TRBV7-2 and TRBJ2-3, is GAGVSQSPSNKVTEKGKDVELRCDPISGHTALYWYRQSLGQGLEFLIYFQGNSAPDKSGLPSDRFSAERTGGSVSTLTIQRTQQEDSAVYLCASSLAAGAEDTQYFGPGTRLTVL.

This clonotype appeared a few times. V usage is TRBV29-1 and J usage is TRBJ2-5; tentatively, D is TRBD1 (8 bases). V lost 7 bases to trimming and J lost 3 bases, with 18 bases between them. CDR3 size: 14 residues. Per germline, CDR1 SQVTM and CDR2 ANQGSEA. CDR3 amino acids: CSGAQGGMEETQYF. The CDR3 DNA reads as TGCAGCGGGGCACAGGGGGGGATGGAAGAGACCCAGTACTTC.

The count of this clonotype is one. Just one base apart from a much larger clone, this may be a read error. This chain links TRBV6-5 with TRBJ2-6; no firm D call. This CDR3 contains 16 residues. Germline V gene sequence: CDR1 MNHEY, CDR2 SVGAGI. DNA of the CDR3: TGTGCCAGCGCAAACTTCATGGGGTCTGGGACCAACGTCCTGACTTTC. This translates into CASANFMGSGTNVLTF.

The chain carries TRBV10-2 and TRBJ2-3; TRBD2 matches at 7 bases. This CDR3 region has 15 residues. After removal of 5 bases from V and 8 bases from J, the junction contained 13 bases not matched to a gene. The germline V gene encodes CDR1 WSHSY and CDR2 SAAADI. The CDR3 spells CASSSGRAIAGTQYF. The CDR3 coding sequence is TGCGCCAGCAGTAGTGGGAGGGCCATAGCAGGTACGCAGTATTTT.

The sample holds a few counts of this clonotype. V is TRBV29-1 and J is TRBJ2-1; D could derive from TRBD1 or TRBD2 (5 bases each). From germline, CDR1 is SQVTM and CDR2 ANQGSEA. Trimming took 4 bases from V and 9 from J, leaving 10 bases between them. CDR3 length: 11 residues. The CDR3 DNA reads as TGCAGCGTTGGAGGGGAAGGTGAGCAGTTCTTC. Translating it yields CSVGGEGEQFF.

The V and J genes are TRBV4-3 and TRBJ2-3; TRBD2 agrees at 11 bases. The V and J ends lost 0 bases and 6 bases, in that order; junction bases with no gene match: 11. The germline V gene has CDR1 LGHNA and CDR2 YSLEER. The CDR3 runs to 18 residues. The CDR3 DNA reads TGCGCCAGCAGCCAAGATCCGACTAGCGGGACGACTAAGGATACGCAGTATTTT. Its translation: CASSQDPTSGTTKDTQYF.

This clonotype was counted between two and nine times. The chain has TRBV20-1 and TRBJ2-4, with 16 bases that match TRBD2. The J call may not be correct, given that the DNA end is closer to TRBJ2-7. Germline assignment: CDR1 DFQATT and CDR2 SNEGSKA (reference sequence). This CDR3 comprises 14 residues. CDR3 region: CTGLAGGPIYEQYF. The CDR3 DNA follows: TGCACGGGACTAGCGGGAGGGCCGATCTACGAGCAGTACTTC.

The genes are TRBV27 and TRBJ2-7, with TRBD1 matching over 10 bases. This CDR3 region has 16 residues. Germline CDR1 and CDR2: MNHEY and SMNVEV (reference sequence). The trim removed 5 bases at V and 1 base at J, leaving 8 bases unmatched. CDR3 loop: CASSPRQGARSYEQYF. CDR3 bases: TGTGCCAGCAGTCCCCGACAGGGGGCGCGGTCCTACGAGCAGTACTTC.

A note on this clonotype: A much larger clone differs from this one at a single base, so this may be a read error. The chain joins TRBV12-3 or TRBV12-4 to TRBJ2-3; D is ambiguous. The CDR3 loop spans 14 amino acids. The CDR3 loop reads CASSWSSNTDAQYF. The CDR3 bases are TGTGCCAGCAGTTGGAGCTCGAACACAGATGCGCAGTATTTT.

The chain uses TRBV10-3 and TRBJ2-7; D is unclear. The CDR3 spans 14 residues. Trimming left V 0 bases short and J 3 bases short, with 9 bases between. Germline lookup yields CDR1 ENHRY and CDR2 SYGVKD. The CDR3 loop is CAISESDGLYEQYF. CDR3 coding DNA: TGTGCCATCAGTGAGTCTGACGGTCTCTACGAGCAGTACTTC.

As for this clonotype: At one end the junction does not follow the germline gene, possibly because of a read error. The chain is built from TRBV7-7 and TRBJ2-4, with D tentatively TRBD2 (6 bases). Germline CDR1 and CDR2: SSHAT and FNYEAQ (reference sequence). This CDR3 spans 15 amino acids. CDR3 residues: CASSLQAGWGETQCF. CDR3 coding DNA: TGTGCTAGCAGCCTTCAGGCGGGATGGGGAGAGACCCAGTGCTTC.

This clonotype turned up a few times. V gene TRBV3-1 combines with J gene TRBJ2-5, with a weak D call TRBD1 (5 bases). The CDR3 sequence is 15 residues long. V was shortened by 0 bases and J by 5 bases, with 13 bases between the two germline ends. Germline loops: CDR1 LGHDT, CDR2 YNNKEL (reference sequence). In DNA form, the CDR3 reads TGTGCCAGCAGCCAAGATGGGTCAGGGAAGGAGACCCAGTACTTC. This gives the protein CASSQDGSGKETQYF.

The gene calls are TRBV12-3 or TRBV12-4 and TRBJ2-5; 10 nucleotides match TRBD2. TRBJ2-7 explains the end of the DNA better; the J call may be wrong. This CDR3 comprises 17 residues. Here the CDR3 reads CASSLFSQREGLCEQYF. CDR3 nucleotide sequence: TGTGCCAGCAGTTTATTCTCCCAGCGGGAGGGCCTTTGCGAGCAGTACTTC.

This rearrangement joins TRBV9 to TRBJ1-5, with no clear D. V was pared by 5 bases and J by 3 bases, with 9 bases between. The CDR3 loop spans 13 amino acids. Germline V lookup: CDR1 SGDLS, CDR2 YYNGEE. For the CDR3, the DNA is TGTGCCAGCAGTATACAGCCCAATCAGCCCCAGCATTTT. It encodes CASSIQPNQPQHF. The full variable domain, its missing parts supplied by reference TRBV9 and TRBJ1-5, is DSGVTQTPKHLITATGQRVTLRCSPRSGDLSVYWYQQSLDQGLQFLIQYYNGEERAKGNILERFSAQQFPDLHSELNLSSLELGDSALYFCASSIQPNQPQHFGDGTRLSIL.

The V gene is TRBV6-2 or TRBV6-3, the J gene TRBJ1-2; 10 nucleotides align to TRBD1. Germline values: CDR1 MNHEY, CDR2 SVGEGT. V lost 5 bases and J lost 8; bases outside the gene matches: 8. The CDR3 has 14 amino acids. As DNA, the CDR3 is TGTGCCAGCAGTCGCACGGGACAGGGGCGCGGCTACACCTTC. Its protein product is CASSRTGQGRGYTF.